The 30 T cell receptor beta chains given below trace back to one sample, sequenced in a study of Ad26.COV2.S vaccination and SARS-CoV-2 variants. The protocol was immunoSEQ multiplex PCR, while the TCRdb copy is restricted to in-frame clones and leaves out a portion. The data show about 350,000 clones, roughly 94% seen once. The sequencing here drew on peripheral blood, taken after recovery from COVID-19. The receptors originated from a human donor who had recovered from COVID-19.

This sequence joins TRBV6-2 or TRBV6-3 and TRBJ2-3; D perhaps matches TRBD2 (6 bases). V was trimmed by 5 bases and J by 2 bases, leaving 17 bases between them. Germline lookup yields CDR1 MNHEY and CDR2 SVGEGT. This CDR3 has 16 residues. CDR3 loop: CASSTPGTEHTDTQYF. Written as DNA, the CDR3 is TGTGCCAGCAGTACCCCCGGGACTGAGCACACAGATACGCAGTATTTT.

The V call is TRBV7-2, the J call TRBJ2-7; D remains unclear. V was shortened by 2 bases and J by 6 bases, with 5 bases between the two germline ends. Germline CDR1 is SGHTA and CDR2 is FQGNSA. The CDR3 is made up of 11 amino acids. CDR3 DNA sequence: TGTGCCAGCAGCTTATTGACCGAGCAGTACTTC. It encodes CASSLLTEQYF.

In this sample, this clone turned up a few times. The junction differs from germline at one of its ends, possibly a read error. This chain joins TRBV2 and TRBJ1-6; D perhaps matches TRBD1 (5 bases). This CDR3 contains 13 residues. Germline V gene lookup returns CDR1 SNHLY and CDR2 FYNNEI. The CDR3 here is CASSAEARGMEGF. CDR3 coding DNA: TGTGCCAGCAGTGCTGAGGCACGGGGCATGGAGGGGTTT.

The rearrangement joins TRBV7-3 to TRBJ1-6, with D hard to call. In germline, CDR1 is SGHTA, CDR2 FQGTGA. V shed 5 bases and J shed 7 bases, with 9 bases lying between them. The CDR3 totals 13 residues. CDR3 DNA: TGTGCCAGCAGCGCCGGCCTGAATTCACCCCTCCACTTT. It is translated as CASSAGLNSPLHF.

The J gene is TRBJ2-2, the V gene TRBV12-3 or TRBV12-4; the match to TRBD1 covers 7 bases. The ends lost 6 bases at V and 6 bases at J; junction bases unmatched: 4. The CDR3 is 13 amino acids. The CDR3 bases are TGTGCCAGCAGCCTTACAGGGGCCGGGGAGCTGTTTTTT. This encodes CASSLTGAGELFF.

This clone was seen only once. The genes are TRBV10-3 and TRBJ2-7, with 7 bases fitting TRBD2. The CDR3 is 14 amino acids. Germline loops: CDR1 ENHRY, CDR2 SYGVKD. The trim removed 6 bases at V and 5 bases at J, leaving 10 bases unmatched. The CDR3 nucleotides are TGTGCCATCAGCCCGGCAGCGGGGTATGACGAGCAGTACTTC. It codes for CAISPAAGYDEQYF.

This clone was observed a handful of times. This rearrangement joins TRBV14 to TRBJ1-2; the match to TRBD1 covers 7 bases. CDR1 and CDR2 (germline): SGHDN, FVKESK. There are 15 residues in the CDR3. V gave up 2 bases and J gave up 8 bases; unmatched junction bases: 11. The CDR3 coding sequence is TGTGCCAGCAGCCAAAGGATGACAGGGACCGGGGGCTACACCTTC. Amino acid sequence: CASSQRMTGTGGYTF.

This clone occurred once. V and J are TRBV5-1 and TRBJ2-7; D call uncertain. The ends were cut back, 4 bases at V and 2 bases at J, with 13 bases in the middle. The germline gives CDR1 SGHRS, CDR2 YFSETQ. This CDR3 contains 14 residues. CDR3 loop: CASSVKTHTYEQYF. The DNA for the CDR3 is TGCGCCAGCAGCGTAAAGACTCATACCTACGAGCAGTACTTC.

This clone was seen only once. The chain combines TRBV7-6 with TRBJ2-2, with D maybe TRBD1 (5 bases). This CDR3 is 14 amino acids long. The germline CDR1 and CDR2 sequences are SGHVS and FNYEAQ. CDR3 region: CATSPGLNTGELFF. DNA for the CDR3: TGTGCTACAAGCCCAGGGTTAAACACCGGGGAGCTGTTTTTT.

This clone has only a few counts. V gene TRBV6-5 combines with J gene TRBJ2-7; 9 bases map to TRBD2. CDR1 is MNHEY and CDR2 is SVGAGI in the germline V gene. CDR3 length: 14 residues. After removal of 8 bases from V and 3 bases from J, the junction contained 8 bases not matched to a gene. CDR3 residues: CASSVGLAYYEQYF. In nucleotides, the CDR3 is TGTGCCAGCTCCGTAGGACTAGCGTACTACGAGCAGTACTTC.

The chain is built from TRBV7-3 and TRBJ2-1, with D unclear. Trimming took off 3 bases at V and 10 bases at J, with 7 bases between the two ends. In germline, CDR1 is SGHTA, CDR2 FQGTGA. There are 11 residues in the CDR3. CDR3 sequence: CASSFGYEQFF. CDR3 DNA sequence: TGTGCCAGCAGCTTCGGGTACGAGCAGTTCTTC.

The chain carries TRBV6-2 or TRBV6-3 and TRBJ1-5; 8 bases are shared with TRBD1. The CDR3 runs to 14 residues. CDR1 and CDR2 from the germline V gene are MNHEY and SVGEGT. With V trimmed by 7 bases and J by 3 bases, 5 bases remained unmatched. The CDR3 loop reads CASTPQGANQPQHF. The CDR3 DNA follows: TGTGCCAGCACCCCGCAGGGGGCCAATCAGCCCCAGCATTTT.

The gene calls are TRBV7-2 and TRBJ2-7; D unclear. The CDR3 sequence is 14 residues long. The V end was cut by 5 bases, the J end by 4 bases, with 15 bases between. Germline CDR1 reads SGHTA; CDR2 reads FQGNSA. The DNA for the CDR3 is TGTGCCAGCAGCCCCACCGGGTCGTCTTACGAGCAGTACTTC. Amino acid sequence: CASSPTGSSYEQYF. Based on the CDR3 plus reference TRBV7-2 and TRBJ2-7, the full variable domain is GAGVSQSPSNKVTEKGKDVELRCDPISGHTALYWYRQSLGQGLEFLIYFQGNSAPDKSGLPSDRFSAERTGGSVSTLTIQRTQQEDSAVYLCASSPTGSSYEQYFGPGTRLTVT.

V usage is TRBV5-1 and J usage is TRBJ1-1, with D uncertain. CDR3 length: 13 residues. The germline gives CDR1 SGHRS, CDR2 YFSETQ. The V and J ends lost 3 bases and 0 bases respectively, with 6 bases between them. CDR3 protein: CASSSTVNTEAFF. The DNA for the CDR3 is TGCGCCAGCAGCTCGACCGTGAACACTGAAGCTTTCTTT.

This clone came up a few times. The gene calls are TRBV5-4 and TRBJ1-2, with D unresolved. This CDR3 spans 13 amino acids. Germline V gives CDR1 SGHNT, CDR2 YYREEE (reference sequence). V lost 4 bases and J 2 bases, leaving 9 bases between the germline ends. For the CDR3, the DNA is TGTGCCAGCAGCCCGACCATCAACTATGGCTACACCTTC. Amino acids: CASSPTINYGYTF.

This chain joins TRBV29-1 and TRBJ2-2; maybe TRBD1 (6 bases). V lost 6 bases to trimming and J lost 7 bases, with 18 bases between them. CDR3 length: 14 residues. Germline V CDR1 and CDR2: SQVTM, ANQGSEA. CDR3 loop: CSVQKQGVHGELFF. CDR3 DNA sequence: TGCAGCGTCCAAAAACAGGGAGTCCACGGGGAGCTGTTTTTT.

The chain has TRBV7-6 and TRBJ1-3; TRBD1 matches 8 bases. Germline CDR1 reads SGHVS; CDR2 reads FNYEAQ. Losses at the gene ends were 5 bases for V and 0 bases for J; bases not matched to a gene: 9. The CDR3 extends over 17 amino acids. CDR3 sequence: CASSQGGQASSGNTIYF. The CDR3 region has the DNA TGTGCCAGCAGCCAGGGGGGACAGGCGTCCTCTGGAAACACCATATATTTT.

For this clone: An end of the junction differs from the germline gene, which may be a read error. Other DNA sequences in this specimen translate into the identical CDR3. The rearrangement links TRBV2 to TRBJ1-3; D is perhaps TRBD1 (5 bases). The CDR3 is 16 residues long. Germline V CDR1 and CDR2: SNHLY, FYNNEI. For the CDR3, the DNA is TGCGCCAGCATACAGGACCCACGGGGGTCCGGAAACACCATATATTTT. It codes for CASIQDPRGSGNTIYF.

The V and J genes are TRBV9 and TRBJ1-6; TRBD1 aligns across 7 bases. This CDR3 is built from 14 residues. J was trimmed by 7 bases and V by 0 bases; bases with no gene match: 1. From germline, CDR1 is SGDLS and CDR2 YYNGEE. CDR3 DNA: TGTGCCAGCAGCGTAGAACAGGGGAATTCACCCCTCCACTTT. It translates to CASSVEQGNSPLHF.

Written as DNA, the CDR3 is TGTGCCAGCAGCGTAGCTGGGACAGGGGTAGAGACCCAGTACTTC. Amino acids: CASSVAGTGVETQYF. The chain couples TRBV9 to TRBJ2-5; 10 positions agree with TRBD1. The CDR3 is 15 amino acids. V lost 0 bases and J lost 4; bases outside the gene matches: 3. Per the germline V gene, CDR1 is SGDLS and CDR2 is YYNGEE.

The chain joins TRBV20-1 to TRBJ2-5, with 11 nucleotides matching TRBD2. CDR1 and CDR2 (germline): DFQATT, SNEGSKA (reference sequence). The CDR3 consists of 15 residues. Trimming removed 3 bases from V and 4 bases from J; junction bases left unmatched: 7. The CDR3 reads CSASTLAGGSETQYF. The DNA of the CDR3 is TGCAGTGCTAGTACGCTAGCGGGGGGCTCAGAGACCCAGTACTTC.

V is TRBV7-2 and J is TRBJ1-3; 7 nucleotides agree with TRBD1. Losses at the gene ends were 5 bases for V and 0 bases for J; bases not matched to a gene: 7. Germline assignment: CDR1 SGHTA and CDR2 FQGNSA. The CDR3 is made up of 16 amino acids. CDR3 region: CASSPGQALSGNTIYF. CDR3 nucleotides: TGTGCCAGCAGCCCAGGACAGGCCCTCTCTGGAAACACCATATATTTT.

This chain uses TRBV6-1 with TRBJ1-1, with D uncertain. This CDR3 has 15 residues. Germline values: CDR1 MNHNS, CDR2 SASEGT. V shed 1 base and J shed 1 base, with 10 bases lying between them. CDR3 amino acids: CASSEVVGRNTEAFF. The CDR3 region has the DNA TGTGCCAGCAGTGAAGTAGTTGGCAGGAACACTGAAGCTTTCTTT.

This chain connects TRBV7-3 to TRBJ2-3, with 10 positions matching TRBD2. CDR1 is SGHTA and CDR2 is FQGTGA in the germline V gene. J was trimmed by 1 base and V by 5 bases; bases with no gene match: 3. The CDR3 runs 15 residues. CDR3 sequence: CASSPLAGGTDTQYF. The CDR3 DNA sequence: TGTGCCAGCAGCCCCCTAGCGGGGGGCACAGATACGCAGTATTTT.

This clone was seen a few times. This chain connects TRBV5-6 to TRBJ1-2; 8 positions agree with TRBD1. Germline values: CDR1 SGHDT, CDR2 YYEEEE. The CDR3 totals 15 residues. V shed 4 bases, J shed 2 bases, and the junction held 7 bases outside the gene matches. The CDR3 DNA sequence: TGTGCCAGCAGCCCAAATACAGGGGGAAACTATGGCTACACCTTC. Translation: CASSPNTGGNYGYTF.

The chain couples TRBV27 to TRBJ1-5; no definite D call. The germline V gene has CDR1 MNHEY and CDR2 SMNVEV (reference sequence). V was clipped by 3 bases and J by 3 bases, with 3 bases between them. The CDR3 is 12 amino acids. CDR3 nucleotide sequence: TGTGCCAGCAGTTTTCACAATCAGCCCCAGCATTTT. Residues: CASSFHNQPQHF.

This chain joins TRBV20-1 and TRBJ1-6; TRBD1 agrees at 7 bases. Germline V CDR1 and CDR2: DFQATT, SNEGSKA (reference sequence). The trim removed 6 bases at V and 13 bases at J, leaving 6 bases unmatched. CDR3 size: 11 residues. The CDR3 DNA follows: TGCAGTGCGCCTGAACAGGGGCCCCTCCACTTT. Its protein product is CSAPEQGPLHF.

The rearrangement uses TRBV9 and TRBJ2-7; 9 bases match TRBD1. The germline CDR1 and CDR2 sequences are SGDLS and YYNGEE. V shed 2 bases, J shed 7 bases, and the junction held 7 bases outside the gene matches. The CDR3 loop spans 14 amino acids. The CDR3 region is CASSVDRGFDEQYF. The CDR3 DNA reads TGTGCCAGCAGCGTTGACAGGGGGTTCGATGAGCAGTACTTC.

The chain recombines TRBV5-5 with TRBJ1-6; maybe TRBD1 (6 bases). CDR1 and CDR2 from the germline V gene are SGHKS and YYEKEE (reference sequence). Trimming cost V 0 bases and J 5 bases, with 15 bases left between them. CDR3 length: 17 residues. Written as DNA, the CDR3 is TGTGCCAGCAGCTTGGGGCCCACAGGGCTCGATAATTCACCCCTCCACTTT. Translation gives CASSLGPTGLDNSPLHF. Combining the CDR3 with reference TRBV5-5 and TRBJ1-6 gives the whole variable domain DAGVTQSPTHLIKTRGQQVTLRCSPISGHKSVSWYQQVLGQGPQFIFQYYEKEERGRGNFPDRFSARQFPNYSSELNVNALLLGDSALYLCASSLGPTGLDNSPLHFGNGTRLTVT.

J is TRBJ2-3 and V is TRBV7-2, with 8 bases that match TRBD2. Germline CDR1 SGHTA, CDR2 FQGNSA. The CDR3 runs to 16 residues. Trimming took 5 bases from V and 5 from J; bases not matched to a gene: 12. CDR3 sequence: CASSPNSGGEGDTQYF. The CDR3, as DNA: TGTGCCAGCAGCCCCAACTCGGGGGGGGAAGGAGATACGCAGTATTTT.